The sequence of this T cell receptor (beta chain) was determined in a study of human T cells and chemical hapten exposure. This CDR3 has 19 residues. The V end was cut by 0 bases, the J end by 0 bases, with 15 bases between. Germline V CDR1 and CDR2: LNHNV, YYDKDF (reference sequence). Time point here: patch test 3, about 24 weeks after DPC sensitization. Treatment defined: therapeutic diphenylcyclopropenone sensitization with weekly scalp DPC. TCRdb processed the RACE reads anew with MiXCR; each CDR3 protein has one entry. The sample carries some 110,000 distinct CDR3 sequences, about 11% recorded once.

Sample: whole blood, taken in connection with sensitization to the hapten diphenylcyclopropenone (DPC). The genes are TRBV15 and TRBJ2-6; TRBD2 might be the D (7 bases). The receptor comes from a woman in her fifties or sixties with alopecia areata. Some clones in this sample may be carry-over from other donors' samples. CDR3 sequence (DNA): TGTGCCACCAGCAGAGATCCGGGGGGCATCCCCTCTGGGGCCAACGTCCTGACTTTC. Encoded protein: CATSRDPGGIPSGANVLTF. The full variable domain, rest sourced from reference TRBV15 and TRBJ2-6, is DAMVIQNPRYQVTQFGKPVTLSCSQTLNHNVMYWYQQKSSQAPKLLFHYYDKDFNNEADTPDNFQSRRPNTSFCFLDIRSPGLGDTAMYLCATSRDPGGIPSGANVLTFGAGSRLTVL.